Sequencing of this T cell receptor beta chain was carried out in a study of beta chain features in type 1 diabetes. Expressed TCRB transcripts were sequenced because the entire RNA isolate underwent reverse transcription. Data came from immunoSEQ multiplex PCR; TCRdb stores just in-frame clones and leaves some out. The sample includes 160,000 or so clones, around 9.7% seen only once; the top ten take around 0.7%. This CDR3 is built from 13 residues. The V and J ends lost 5 bases and 3 bases respectively, with 10 bases between them. Germline assignment: CDR1 SEHNR and CDR2 FQNEAQ (reference sequence). There are a few counts of this clone. Its antigen is still unknown. Whole-study findings and limits: Here, the possible influence of HLA type (on TCRB rearrangement) remained unresolved. Insertion counts at VDJ junctions were lower in type 1 diabetes patients, who also showed more deletions there. Across all four CD4+ subsets, people with type 1 diabetes showed modestly shorter TCRB CDR3s.

Heparinised blood was drawn once per donor, averaging around 120 mL. The sequence was collected from a woman aged 30 to 39 with type 1 diabetes. V and J are TRBV7-9 and TRBJ1-2; D remains ambiguous. The sequenced material came from central memory CD4+ T cells from blood. CDR3 DNA: TGTGCCAGCAGCACCGCCGCGGACTATGGCTACACCTTC. Translating gives CASSTAADYGYTF.